This T cell receptor (beta chain) was profiled in a study of blood T cell repertoires in COVID-19. Trimming took 5 bases from V and 5 from J; bases not matched to a gene: 4. The germline gives CDR1 SGHVS, CDR2 FQNEAQ. This CDR3 contains 15 residues. The assay was immunoSEQ multiplex PCR, and TCRdb's table has in-frame clones only and misses some. The sample contains about 180,000 clones, 80% to 90% of which appear only once. The sample comprised peripheral blood. The genes are TRBV7-8 and TRBJ2-5, with 14 bases that match TRBD2. This TCR derives from a human donor with active or convalescent COVID-19. The donor label of this sample is uncertain. The CDR3 loop reads CASSQTSGRAETQYF. CDR3 DNA: TGTGCCAGCAGCCAGACTAGCGGGAGGGCCGAGACCCAGTACTTC.